A single sample is the source of the 15 T cell receptor beta chains below, sequenced in a study of blood T cell repertoires in COVID-19. This table comes from immunoSEQ multiplex PCR, and its TCRdb copy is limited to in-frame clones, with some not included. Of roughly 230,000 clones listed, approximately 89% are singletons. Sequenced sample: peripheral blood. The receptors originated from a woman between 35 and 50 years old who had recovered from COVID-19.

CDR3 amino acids: CASSPMIASGGAWADTQYF. The CDR3 nucleotides read TGTGCCAGCAGCCCCATGATTGCAAGCGGGGGGGCTTGGGCAGATACGCAGTATTTT. The chain links TRBV11-2 to TRBJ2-3, with 10 bases identical to TRBD2. The CDR3 spans 19 residues. From germline, CDR1 is SGHAT and CDR2 FQNNGV. Trimming cost V 5 bases and J 4 bases; bases outside gene matches: 18.

The chain employs TRBV5-1 and TRBJ1-2; tentative D call: TRBD1 (6 bases). CDR1 and CDR2 (germline): SGHRS, YFSETQ. The CDR3 extends over 14 amino acids. V was cut by 1 base and J by 8 bases, with 15 bases left in between. CDR3: CASSLSSGVGGYTF. CDR3 in DNA: TGCGCCAGCAGCTTGAGTTCAGGGGTAGGCGGCTACACCTTC.

DNA for the CDR3: TGTGCCAGCAGCACCCGAGGCGGGGTCACAGATACGCAGTATTTT. Translating gives CASSTRGGVTDTQYF. The chain links TRBV7-2 to TRBJ2-3, with D perhaps TRBD2 (6 bases). The CDR3 runs to 15 residues. CDR1 is SGHTA and CDR2 is FQGNSA in the germline V gene. V was trimmed by 5 bases and J by 2 bases, leaving 14 bases between them.

Only one count was recorded for this clone. The rearrangement joins TRBV3-1 (or the pseudogene TRBV3-2) to TRBJ1-5; 10 bases are shared with TRBD1. This CDR3 has 14 residues. V trimming: 3 bases; J trimming: 10 bases; junction bases outside the gene matches: 6. CDR1 is LGHDT, CDR2 YNNKEL, per germline (reference sequence). CDR3 sequence reads: CASSHRTGGSPQHF. CDR3 coding DNA: TGTGCCAGCAGCCACCGGACAGGGGGAAGTCCCCAGCATTTT.

This clone is a singleton in its sample. The chain recombines TRBV19 with TRBJ1-5; 8 bases align to TRBD1. The CDR3 sequence is 14 residues long. Germline trimming cut 5 bases from V and 6 bases from J; bases unmatched to any gene: 6. CDR1 and CDR2 from the germline V gene are LNHDA and SQIVND (reference sequence). The CDR3 sequence: CASSLDRGTQPQHF. The CDR3 DNA reads as TGTGCCAGTAGTCTCGACAGGGGCACTCAGCCCCAGCATTTT. The complete variable domain, with remaining parts taken from reference TRBV19 and TRBJ1-5, reads DGGITQSPKYLFRKEGQNVTLSCEQNLNHDAMYWYRQDPGQGLRLIYYSQIVNDFQKGDIAEGYSVSREKKESFPLTVTSAQKNPTAFYLCASSLDRGTQPQHFGDGTRLSIL.

This sequence joins TRBV18 and TRBJ1-1, with a possible D match to TRBD1 (6 bases). V shed 0 bases and J shed 4 bases, with 12 bases lying between them. Germline CDR1 reads KGHSH; CDR2 reads LQKENI. CDR3 size: 15 residues. CDR3 sequence: CASSPPGGAGTEAFF. As DNA, the CDR3 is TGTGCCAGCTCACCACCGGGGGGGGCGGGCACTGAAGCTTTCTTT.

The V gene is TRBV13, the J gene TRBJ2-1, with 8 bases matching TRBD2. The CDR3 totals 18 residues. CDR1 PRHDT and CDR2 FYEKMQ come from the germline V gene (reference sequence). The trim removed 5 bases at V and 0 bases at J, leaving 12 bases unmatched. The CDR3 DNA sequence: TGTGCCAGCAGCCTCGGGGGCGGGAGGTCCACCTCCTACAATGAGCAGTTCTTC. This translates into CASSLGGGRSTSYNEQFF. Based on the CDR3 plus reference TRBV13 and TRBJ2-1, the full variable domain is AAGVIQSPRHLIKEKRETATLKCYPIPRHDTVYWYQQGPGQDPQFLISFYEKMQSDKGSIPDRFSAQQFSDYHSELNMSSLELGDSALYFCASSLGGGRSTSYNEQFFGPGTRLTVL.

The rearrangement links TRBV15 to TRBJ1-1; 9 bases are shared with TRBD1. J was trimmed by 4 bases and V by 3 bases; bases with no gene match: 3. The CDR3 has 14 residues. Per germline, CDR1 LNHNV and CDR2 YYDKDF (reference sequence). CDR3 in DNA: TGTGCCACCAGCAGGAACAGGGGGCTCACTGAAGCTTTCTTT. As protein: CATSRNRGLTEAFF.

In its sample, this clone was seen a few times. The chain carries TRBV2 and TRBJ2-1; D not certain. Germline assignment: CDR1 SNHLY and CDR2 FYNNEI. V dropped 5 bases and J dropped 7 bases, with 9 bases sitting between them. The CDR3 extends over 12 amino acids. CDR3 nucleotide sequence: TGTGCCAGCAGTATGACCAGGAATGAGCAGTTCTTC. Translated: CASSMTRNEQFF. Supplemented by reference TRBV2 and TRBJ2-1, the full variable domain reads EPEVTQTPSHQVTQMGQEVILRCVPISNHLYFYWYRQILGQKVEFLVSFYNNEISEKSEIFDDQFSVERPDGSNFTLKIRSTKLEDSAMYFCASSMTRNEQFFGPGTRLTVL.

This chain joins TRBV11-3 and TRBJ2-1; 11 positions match TRBD2. Germline lookup yields CDR1 SGHNT and CDR2 YENEEA. CDR3 length: 15 residues. The trim removed 4 bases at V and 10 bases at J, leaving 9 bases unmatched. This CDR3 reads CASSSTSGDSGEQFF. As DNA, the CDR3 is TGTGCCAGCAGCTCGACTAGCGGGGATTCCGGAGAGCAGTTCTTC.

V gene TRBV21-1 combines with J gene TRBJ2-7; no DNA check was done on the table's D call, TRBD2. TRBV21-1 is marked as a pseudogene. This CDR3 spans 17 amino acids. CDR3 nucleotide sequence: TGTGCCAGCAGCAACTGCCAGAGCGGGAACCCCTCCTACGAGCAGTACGTC. Protein: CASSNCQSGNPSYEQYV.

The gene calls are TRBV28 and TRBJ1-4; 10 bases match TRBD1. Germline CDR1 and CDR2: MDHEN and SYDVKM. Trimming removed 5 bases from V and 8 bases from J; junction bases left unmatched: 8. This CDR3 contains 15 residues. The CDR3 sequence: CASSPPRGQGEKLFF. CDR3 coding DNA: TGTGCCAGCAGTCCCCCCCGGGGACAGGGGGAAAAACTGTTTTTT. Drawing the rest from reference TRBV28 and TRBJ1-4, the complete variable domain is DVKVTQSSRYLVKRTGEKVFLECVQDMDHENMFWYRQDPGLGLRLIYFSYDVKMKEKGDIPEGYSVSREKKERFSLILESASTNQTSMYLCASSPPRGQGEKLFFGSGTQLSVL.

The chain carries TRBV19 and TRBJ2-6; the match to TRBD2 covers 7 bases. Germline V gives CDR1 LNHDA, CDR2 SQIVND (reference sequence). This CDR3 has 17 residues. J was trimmed by 0 bases and V by 7 bases; bases with no gene match: 9. Here the CDR3 DNA reads TGTGCCAGTATGTGGGGGGGAAACCCCTCTGGGGCCAACGTCCTGACTTTC. Translating it yields CASMWGGNPSGANVLTF. Together with reference TRBV19 and TRBJ2-6, the CDR3 gives the full variable domain: DGGITQSPKYLFRKEGQNVTLSCEQNLNHDAMYWYRQDPGQGLRLIYYSQIVNDFQKGDIAEGYSVSREKKESFPLTVTSAQKNPTAFYLCASMWGGNPSGANVLTFGAGSRLTVL.

The chain uses TRBV28 and TRBJ2-7; no clear D. Germline CDR1 MDHEN, CDR2 SYDVKM. This CDR3 region has 15 residues. The ends were cut back, 5 bases at V and 4 bases at J, with 18 bases in the middle. CDR3 protein: CASSPRVFRGYEQYV. The CDR3, as DNA: TGTGCCAGCAGTCCTCGTGTCTTTAGAGGATACGAGCAGTACGTC.

This sequence joins TRBV18 and TRBJ1-1; D perhaps matches TRBD1 (5 bases). The V gene lost 3 bases and the J gene lost 11 bases, with 10 bases spanning the gap. CDR1 and CDR2 (germline): KGHSH, LQKENI. This CDR3 region has 11 residues. CDR3 DNA: TGTGCCAGCTCACCTCAGGGTTCGGCTTTCTTT. Translation gives CASSPQGSAFF.